This T cell receptor (beta chain) was sequenced in a study of cytomegalovirus exposure and HLA in healthy donors. Researchers ran the PCR with 60 Vbeta and 13 Jbeta primers. This table comes from immunoSEQ multiplex PCR, and its TCRdb copy is limited to in-frame clones, with some not included. The sample consists of about 190,000 clones, 87% of them appearing once. Trimming removed 4 bases from V and 6 bases from J; junction bases left unmatched: 6. Germline CDR1 and CDR2: SGHNT and YYREEE (reference sequence). The CDR3 covers 14 residues. The source material was PBMCs. The origin of this receptor is a man under 40 in good health and CMV-seronegative. The chain links TRBV5-4 to TRBJ2-2, with 7 bases matching TRBD1. This chain's CDR3 is CASSRYRGSGELFF. The CDR3 bases are TGTGCCAGCAGCCGATACAGGGGATCCGGGGAGCTGTTTTTT.